One sample yielded the 3 T cell receptor beta chains listed below, sequenced in a study of shared clonotypes between healthy human individuals. The naive CD8 population came from CD45RO-negative cells selected for CCR7, without terminally differentiated effector memory CD45RA+ cells. Sequencing was performed with immunoSEQ multiplex PCR; in TCRdb, only in-frame clones are kept and a portion is missing. This sample yields some 2.1 million clones, of which less than 95% are seen a single time; 1.1% belongs to the top ten. Specimen: naive CD8+ T cells sorted from blood. Every receptor here comes from a young man in good health.

A remark on this clone: Other DNA sequences from this sample encode an identical CDR3 as well. This rearrangement joins TRBV27 to TRBJ1-1; weak D call: TRBD1 (5 bases). Germline CDR1 and CDR2: MNHEY and SMNVEV (reference sequence). This CDR3 region has 14 residues. Trimming cost V 3 bases and J 3 bases, with 11 bases left between them. The DNA of the CDR3 is TGTGCCAGCAGTTTGGTCGGGGCCGACACTGAAGCTTTCTTT. Translation: CASSLVGADTEAFF.

The chain joins TRBV28 to TRBJ2-4, with D possibly being TRBD1 (6 bases). This CDR3 has 13 residues. CDR1 and CDR2 (germline): MDHEN, SYDVKM. The V and J ends lost 8 bases and 0 bases respectively, with 8 bases between them. CDR3 amino acids: CASEQGAKNIQYF. In nucleotides, the CDR3 is TGTGCCAGCGAACAGGGAGCCAAAAACATTCAGTACTTC.

This rearrangement joins TRBV13 to TRBJ2-2, with a possible D match to TRBD1 (6 bases). Trimming shortened V by 4 bases and J by 4 bases, and 10 bases separated the two germline ends. The CDR3 covers 14 residues. Germline V gives CDR1 PRHDT, CDR2 FYEKMQ (reference sequence). The DNA for the CDR3 is TGTGCCAGCAGCTCAGGGGTTTTCACCGGGGAGCTGTTTTTT. It yields the protein CASSSGVFTGELFF.